The 8 T cell receptor beta chains below all came from one sample that was sequenced in a study of T cell changes during pregnancy in multiple sclerosis. The table came from immunoSEQ multiplex PCR; TCRdb's copy has only in-frame clones and leaves some out. Of 65,000 to 85,000 clones listed, roughly 91% are singletons. Source: peripheral blood, taken in the third trimester of pregnancy. The receptors shown here come from a female donor with multiple sclerosis, enrolled in a pregnancy study.

Notes on this clone: The junction and the germline gene differ at one end; a read error may be behind it. The rearrangement uses TRBV7-7 and TRBJ2-5, with D possibly matching TRBD2 (6 bases). This CDR3 region has 16 residues. Germline V gene data show CDR1 as SSHAT and CDR2 as FNYEAQ (reference sequence). CDR3 amino acids: CASSPNWGPGVETQYF. As DNA, the CDR3 is TGTGCTAGCAGCCCGAACTGGGGACCGGGGGTCGAGACCCAGTACTTC.

The J gene is TRBJ1-6, the V gene TRBV28; D is ambiguous. Germline V gene data show CDR1 as MDHEN and CDR2 as SYDVKM. CDR3 length equals 14 residues. Between the trimmed V and J ends, which lost 3 bases and 8 bases, there was a span of 11 bases. In nucleotides, the CDR3 is TGTGCCAGCAGTTTGTTCGGCGGAGATTCACCCCTCCACTTT. It is translated as CASSLFGGDSPLHF.

This chain connects TRBV6-5 to TRBJ1-1; D remains unclear. V lost 2 bases to trimming and J lost 0 bases, with 10 bases between them. Germline lookup yields CDR1 MNHEY and CDR2 SVGAGI. The length of the CDR3 is 15 residues. The CDR3 nucleotides read TGTGCCAGCAGTTACCGAGGGTGGTTGAACACTGAAGCTTTCTTT. Amino acid sequence: CASSYRGWLNTEAFF.

This sequence joins TRBV7-2 and TRBJ1-4, with TRBD1 matching over 8 bases. This CDR3 has 15 residues. Germline-derived CDR1 and CDR2 are SGHTA and FQGNSA. Trimming cost V 3 bases and J 9 bases; bases outside gene matches: 9. This CDR3 reads CASSLTGTGAQKLFF. DNA for the CDR3: TGTGCCAGCAGCTTGACCGGGACAGGTGCCCAAAAACTGTTTTTT.

The genes are TRBV15 and TRBJ1-2; the D gene is possibly TRBD1 (5 bases). The length of the CDR3 is 13 residues. Germline assignment: CDR1 LNHNV and CDR2 YYDKDF (reference sequence). The V end was cut by 4 bases, the J end by 7 bases, with 13 bases between. The CDR3 is CATSIGTQGGYTF. The CDR3 DNA reads as TGTGCCACCAGCATCGGAACTCAGGGTGGCTACACCTTC.

The sample holds one count of this clone. The gene calls are TRBV5-1 and TRBJ1-1, with 10 positions matching TRBD1. Germline V gene data show CDR1 as SGHRS and CDR2 as YFSETQ. The junction had 13 bases not matched to a gene; V was cut back by 4 bases and J by 4 bases. The CDR3 contains 17 residues. CDR3 in DNA: TGCGCCAGCAGCGCGGGGCCCGGGACAGGGGTGAGCACTGAAGCTTTCTTT. This translates into CASSAGPGTGVSTEAFF.

CDR3 sequence (DNA): TGTGCCAGCAGTTCCCTACCGGGGAACTATCAGCCCCAGCATTTT. Translating gives CASSSLPGNYQPQHF. The chain carries TRBV6-6 and TRBJ1-5, with D uncertain. Trimming stripped 4 bases from V and 5 bases from J, with 15 bases between. This CDR3 contains 15 residues. Germline CDR1 is MNHNY and CDR2 is SVGAGI (reference sequence).

This chain joins TRBV7-2 and TRBJ2-7; a possible D gene is TRBD1 (5 bases). There are 14 residues in the CDR3. The V end was cut by 1 base, the J end by 3 bases, with 10 bases between. CDR1 is SGHTA, CDR2 FQGNSA, per germline. In nucleotides, the CDR3 is TGTGCCAGCAGCTTAGGTTTGGGGCACTACGAGCAGTACTTC. The encoded protein is CASSLGLGHYEQYF.